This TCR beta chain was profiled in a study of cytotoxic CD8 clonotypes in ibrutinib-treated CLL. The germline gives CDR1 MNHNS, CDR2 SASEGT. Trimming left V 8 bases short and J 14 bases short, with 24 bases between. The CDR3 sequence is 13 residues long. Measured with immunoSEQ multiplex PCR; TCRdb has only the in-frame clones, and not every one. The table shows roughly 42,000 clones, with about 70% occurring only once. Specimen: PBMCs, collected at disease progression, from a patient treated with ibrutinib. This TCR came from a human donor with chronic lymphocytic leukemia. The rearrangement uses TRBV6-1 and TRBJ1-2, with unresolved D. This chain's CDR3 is CASSIPRTGSGTF. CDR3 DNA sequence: TGTGCCAGCTCCATACCCCGGACGGGTTCTGGAACCTTC.